This T cell receptor (beta chain) was profiled in a study of tumor-infiltrating lymphocytes in primary liver carcinoma. Turning to this clonotype: A junction end diverges from the germline sequence, so it may reflect a read error.

A constant-region primer served to make TCR beta cDNA from about 490 ng total RNA. The TCR beta library was amplified through three nested multiplex PCR rounds in a modified ARM-PCR procedure. TRBV1-TRBV30 forward primers paired with a C-beta reverse primer drove the first two PCR rounds, about 11 cycles each. TCRdb processed the multiplex PCR reads anew with MiXCR; each CDR3 protein has one entry. The sample includes a few hundred thousand distinct CDR3 sequences, approximately 58% of them seen just once. Germline CDR1 is SGHNT and CDR2 is YENEEA. The CDR3 covers 16 residues. Unsorted whole blood supplied the RNA, and germline DNA was extracted too.

V gene TRBV11-3 combines with J gene TRBJ2-7; 16 nucleotides match TRBD2. The sample was peripheral blood. This TCR came from a woman in her 30s with primary liver carcinoma and hepatitis B virus infection. The CDR3 loop is CTSSPQGLAGGGEQYF. CDR3 nucleotide sequence: TGCACCAGCAGCCCTCAGGGACTAGCGGGAGGGGGAGAGCAGTACTTC.